This T cell receptor (beta chain) comes out of a study of T cell responses to AZD1222 COVID-19 vaccine. This CDR3 region has 16 residues. The V gene's germline CDR1 is LGHNA and CDR2 YSLEER. The V gene lost 1 base and the J gene lost 6 bases, with 16 bases spanning the gap. This clone has more than one count but fewer than ten. Its antigen is not identified. Sequencing used immunoSEQ multiplex PCR; TCRdb keeps in-frame clones, though not all of them. The sample carries 100,000 to 120,000 clones, more than 75% recorded once. Whole-study findings and limits: Compared with day 0, the breadth and depth of the Spike-specific TCR repertoire rose significantly after two doses of AZD1222.

The sequencing here drew on peripheral blood, taken on day 0 of AZD1222 vaccination. The rearrangement uses TRBV4-3 and TRBJ2-1; possible D gene TRBD2, 5 bases. The TCR sequence derives from an adult in good health. In DNA, the CDR3 is TGCGCCAGCAGCCAAGTGGGCGGGCCCGCCCCCAATGAGCAGTTCTTC. Protein sequence: CASSQVGGPAPNEQFF.